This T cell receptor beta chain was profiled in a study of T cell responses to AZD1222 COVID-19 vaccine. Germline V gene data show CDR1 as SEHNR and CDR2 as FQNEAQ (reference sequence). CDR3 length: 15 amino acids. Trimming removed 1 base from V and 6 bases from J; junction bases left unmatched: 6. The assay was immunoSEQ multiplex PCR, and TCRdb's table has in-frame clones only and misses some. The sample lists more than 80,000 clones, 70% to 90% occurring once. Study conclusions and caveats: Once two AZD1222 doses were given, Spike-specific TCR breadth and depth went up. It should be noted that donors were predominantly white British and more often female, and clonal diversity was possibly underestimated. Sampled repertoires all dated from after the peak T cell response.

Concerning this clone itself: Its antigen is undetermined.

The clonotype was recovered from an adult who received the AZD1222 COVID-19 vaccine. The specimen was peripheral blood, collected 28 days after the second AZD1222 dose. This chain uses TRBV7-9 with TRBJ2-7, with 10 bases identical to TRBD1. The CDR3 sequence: CASSLVGTGEPEQYF. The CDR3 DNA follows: TGTGCCAGCAGCTTAGTAGGGACAGGGGAACCCGAGCAGTACTTC. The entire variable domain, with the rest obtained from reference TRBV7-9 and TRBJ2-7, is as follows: DTGVSQNPRHKITKRGQNVTFRCDPISEHNRLYWYRQTLGQGPEFLTYFQNEAQLEKSRLLSDRFSAERPKGSFSTLEIQRTEQGDSAMYLCASSLVGTGEPEQYFGPGTRLTVT.